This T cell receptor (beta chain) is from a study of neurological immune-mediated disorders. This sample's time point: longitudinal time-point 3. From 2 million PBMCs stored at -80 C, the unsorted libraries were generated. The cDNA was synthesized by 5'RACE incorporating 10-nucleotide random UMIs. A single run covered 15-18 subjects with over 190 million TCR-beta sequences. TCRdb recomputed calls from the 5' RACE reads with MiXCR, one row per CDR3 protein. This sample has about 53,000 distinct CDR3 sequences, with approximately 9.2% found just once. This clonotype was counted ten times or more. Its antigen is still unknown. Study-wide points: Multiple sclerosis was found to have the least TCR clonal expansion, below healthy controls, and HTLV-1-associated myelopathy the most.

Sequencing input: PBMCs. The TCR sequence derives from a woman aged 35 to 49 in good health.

The CDR3 DNA is TGCAGCGTTGAATCAGTGCCAGGGGCCAACGTCCTGACTTTC. Translating gives CSVESVPGANVLTF. The genes are TRBV29-1 and TRBJ2-6; no definite D call. In germline, CDR1 is SQVTM, CDR2 ANQGSEA. The germline V and J ends were trimmed by 2 bases and 4 bases, with 9 bases remaining between them. There are 14 residues in the CDR3. Supplemented by reference TRBV29-1 and TRBJ2-6, the full variable domain reads SAVISQKPSRDICQRGTSLTIQCQVDSQVTMMFWYRQQPGQSLTLIATANQGSEATYESGFVIDKFPISRPNLTFSTLTVSNMSPEDSSIYLCSVESVPGANVLTFGAGSRLTVL.